This T cell receptor (beta chain) was identified in a study of Ad26.COV2.S vaccination and SARS-CoV-2 variants. Study outcomes and limitations: Breadth of non-spike TCRs did not differ between vaccinees and placebo recipients.

This CDR3 has 15 amino acids. With 2 bases removed from V and 4 bases from J, the gap between germline ends came to 14 bases. Germline CDR1 SEHNR, CDR2 FQNEAQ (reference sequence). Sequenced by immunoSEQ multiplex PCR; TCRdb stores in-frame clones only, minus some. This table has a few hundred thousand clones, approximately 87% appearing once. Documented treatment: about 20 received Ad26.COV2.S at low or high dose, single or two shots; 5 received placebo; per-sample allocation not given. Day 63 following the first vaccine or placebo injection was when the samples were taken. About this clone itself: Its antigen is currently unknown.

This chain links TRBV7-9 with TRBJ1-2, with TRBD1 as a possible D gene (6 bases). The sequences come from peripheral blood, collected in a trial of Ad26.COV2.S vaccine versus placebo. This TCR came from a person between 18 and 65 years old who received the Ad26.COV2.S COVID-19 vaccine or a placebo. The CDR3 nucleotides read TGTGCCAGCAGCTTACAGGGGCTGGGTGGCTATGGCTACACCTTC. Protein sequence: CASSLQGLGGYGYTF.